These 19 T cell receptor beta chains share one sample of origin, sequenced in a study of human T cells and chemical hapten exposure. Time point here: patch test 3, about 24 weeks after DPC sensitization. Treatment described: therapeutic diphenylcyclopropenone sensitization with weekly scalp DPC. TCRdb reanalysed the RACE reads using MiXCR and keeps one entry per CDR3 protein. In the table there are 95,000 to 150,000 distinct CDR3 sequences, approximately 10% of which are singletons. Material: whole blood, obtained in connection with sensitization to the hapten diphenylcyclopropenone (DPC). The receptors stem from a woman aged 50 to 60 with alopecia areata. Some clones in this sample may be carry-over from other donors' samples.

The chain combines TRBV7-2 with TRBJ2-3, with TRBD1 as a possible D gene (5 bases). V lost 5 bases, J lost 2 bases, and 17 bases lay in between. The CDR3 contains 16 residues. CDR1 is SGHTA and CDR2 is FQGNSA in the germline V gene. DNA for the CDR3: TGTGCCAGCAGCCCTAAGGGTCCAGGGTACACAGATACGCAGTATTTT. It codes for CASSPKGPGYTDTQYF.

The chain recombines TRBV10-2 with TRBJ2-5, with a tentative D call TRBD2 (6 bases). The germline CDR1 and CDR2 sequences are WSHSY and SAAADI. This CDR3 spans 12 amino acids. The V gene lost 10 bases and the J gene lost 5 bases, with 14 bases spanning the gap. The CDR3 nucleotides are TGCGCCACCTTAGGGACTCCCGAGACCCAGTACTTC. It specifies CATLGTPETQYF.

The chain has TRBV3-1 and TRBJ2-7; D call uncertain. This CDR3 has 12 residues. Trimming cost V 0 bases and J 3 bases, with 3 bases left between them. The germline CDR1 and CDR2 sequences are LGHDT and YNNKEL (reference sequence). CDR3 residues: CASSQEGYEQYF. The DNA for the CDR3 is TGTGCCAGCAGCCAAGAGGGCTACGAGCAGTACTTC.

The V and J genes are TRBV5-5 and TRBJ2-5; either TRBD1 or TRBD2 may fit D (5 bases each). The CDR3 has 14 residues. V was shortened by 3 bases and J by 1 base, with 10 bases between the two germline ends. Germline V gene lookup returns CDR1 SGHKS and CDR2 YYEKEE (reference sequence). The CDR3 reads CASSSPGPQETQYF. For the CDR3, the DNA is TGTGCCAGCAGCTCACCGGGACCCCAAGAGACCCAGTACTTC. The full variable domain, with the rest looked up from reference TRBV5-5 and TRBJ2-5, is DAGVTQSPTHLIKTRGQQVTLRCSPISGHKSVSWYQQVLGQGPQFIFQYYEKEERGRGNFPDRFSARQFPNYSSELNVNALLLGDSALYLCASSSPGPQETQYFGPGTRLLVL.

This clonotype was detected ten times or more. The rearrangement links TRBV25-1 to TRBJ1-1, with D perhaps matching TRBD1 (6 bases). The length of the CDR3 is 14 residues. Deletions cut 6 bases from V and 3 bases from J, with 14 bases between. Germline lookup yields CDR1 MGHDK and CDR2 SYGVNS. CDR3 region: CASRGLGADTEAFF. CDR3 nucleotide sequence: TGTGCCAGCAGGGGCTTGGGGGCAGACACTGAAGCTTTCTTT.

This clonotype was seen many times. The J gene is TRBJ1-3, the V gene TRBV9, with 8 bases lining up with TRBD1. The V and J ends lost 4 bases and 4 bases, in that order; junction bases with no gene match: 13. The V gene's germline CDR1 is SGDLS and CDR2 YYNGEE. The CDR3 is 17 amino acids. The CDR3 nucleotides read TGTGCCAGCAGCCCATCGGGAGGACAGGGACTCGGAAACACCATATATTTT. Its protein is CASSPSGGQGLGNTIYF.

Only a few counts were recorded for this clonotype. The genes are TRBV2 and TRBJ1-1; possible D gene TRBD1, 6 bases. The CDR3 is 15 residues long. V was trimmed by 4 bases and J by 1 base, leaving 13 bases between them. CDR1 and CDR2 from the germline V gene are SNHLY and FYNNEI. The CDR3 coding sequence is TGTGCCAGCAGTGGTGCAGGGGCTTCGAACACTGAAGCTTTCTTT. Translating it yields CASSGAGASNTEAFF.

This clonotype was seen a handful of times. The chain carries TRBV7-8 and TRBJ1-2; unclear D gene. Germline V CDR1 and CDR2: SGHVS, FQNEAQ. This CDR3 spans 15 amino acids. The V end lost 1 base, the J end lost 2 bases, and 11 bases lay between the germline ends. CDR3 loop: CASSLGLGENYGYTF. The DNA for the CDR3 is TGTGCCAGCAGCTTAGGGTTAGGAGAGAACTATGGCTACACCTTC.

The rearrangement joins TRBV12-3 or TRBV12-4 to TRBJ2-3; 12 nucleotides match TRBD2. This CDR3 has 16 residues. After removal of 3 bases from V and 6 bases from J, the junction contained 7 bases not matched to a gene. CDR3 sequence (DNA): TGTGCCAGCAGTTTCGGGACTAGCGGGTCAGGGGATACGCAGTATTTT. Its protein is CASSFGTSGSGDTQYF.

This clonotype was seen only a few times. This chain connects TRBV6-6 to TRBJ2-4, with a possible D match to TRBD1 (6 bases). V lost 5 bases to trimming and J lost 16 bases, with 15 bases between them. The germline V gene encodes CDR1 MNHNY and CDR2 SVGAGI (reference sequence). The CDR3 totals 11 residues. CDR3 residues: CASSLQGPLYF. CDR3 DNA: TGTGCCAGCAGTCTACAGGGTCCCCTCTACTTC.

Ten or more counts support this clonotype. The genes are TRBV28 and TRBJ2-1; D is undetermined. The CDR3 runs to 11 residues. The V gene lost 10 bases and the J gene lost 2 bases, with 6 bases spanning the gap. Germline V gene lookup returns CDR1 MDHEN and CDR2 SYDVKM. CDR3 loop: CATLAYNEQFF. CDR3 DNA sequence: TGTGCCACCTTAGCCTACAATGAGCAGTTCTTC.

Here the CDR3 DNA reads TGTGCCAGCAGCTGGGAGGGGAACACTGAAGCTTTCTTT. Translation: CASSWEGNTEAFF. The chain recombines TRBV7-9 with TRBJ1-1; no definite D call. This CDR3 region has 13 residues. Trimming cost V 4 bases and J 1 base, with 7 bases left between them. Looked up from germline, CDR1 is SEHNR and CDR2 is FQNEAQ (reference sequence). Looking up the rest from reference TRBV7-9 and TRBJ1-1 gives the full variable domain: DTGVSQNPRHKITKRGQNVTFRCDPISEHNRLYWYRQTLGQGPEFLTYFQNEAQLEKSRLLSDRFSAERPKGSFSTLEIQRTEQGDSAMYLCASSWEGNTEAFFGQGTRLTVV.

This clonotype was detected a few times. This rearrangement joins TRBV5-4 to TRBJ2-1, with 7 bases aligning to TRBD1. The CDR3 is 16 amino acids. Trimming removed 4 bases from V and 0 bases from J; junction bases left unmatched: 7. Germline V CDR1 and CDR2: SGHNT, YYREEE (reference sequence). This CDR3 is CASSTKTGSSYNEQFF. The CDR3 nucleotides read TGTGCCAGCAGCACGAAGACAGGGAGCTCCTACAATGAGCAGTTCTTC.

The genes are TRBV7-2 and TRBJ2-3; TRBD2 agrees at 11 bases. The CDR3 runs to 17 residues. Per germline, CDR1 SGHTA and CDR2 FQGNSA. The ends lost 5 bases at V and 5 bases at J; junction bases unmatched: 12. CDR3 sequence (DNA): TGTGCCAGCAGCCTAGTATTACTAGCGGGGGCCAAAGATACGCAGTATTTT. This encodes CASSLVLLAGAKDTQYF.

The chain combines TRBV6-1 with TRBJ1-5, with D perhaps TRBD1 (6 bases). Trimming pared 4 bases from V and 6 bases from J, leaving 13 bases between. The CDR3 has 14 amino acids. Germline V gives CDR1 MNHNS, CDR2 SASEGT. The CDR3 sequence is CASSVSGAVQPQHF. The CDR3 DNA reads TGTGCCAGCAGTGTTTCGGGGGCCGTTCAGCCCCAGCATTTT.

The rearrangement links TRBV13 to TRBJ2-3; 11 nucleotides line up with TRBD2. This CDR3 region has 18 residues. The J segment lost 3 bases and the V segment lost 2 bases, leaving 10 bases of the junction unmatched. CDR1 is PRHDT and CDR2 is FYEKMQ in the germline V gene (reference sequence). CDR3 sequence (DNA): TGTGCCAGCAGCTTACGAGTTAGCGGGAGGGGAGGTACAGATACGCAGTATTTT. Encoded protein: CASSLRVSGRGGTDTQYF.

This clonotype was seen repeatedly, ten times or more. V usage is TRBV12-3 or TRBV12-4 and J usage is TRBJ2-3; 11 bases fit TRBD2. The V segment lost 3 bases and the J segment 4 bases; nucleotides outside the gene matches: 3. This CDR3 is 15 amino acids long. The CDR3 nucleotides are TGTGCCAGCAGTTTGTTAGCGGGAGGGGCAGATACGCAGTATTTT. As protein: CASSLLAGGADTQYF.

This clonotype was counted only a few times. This sequence joins TRBV6-5 and TRBJ2-1; D is perhaps TRBD2 (5 bases). CDR3 length: 12 residues. The germline V and J ends were trimmed by 2 bases and 9 bases, with 8 bases remaining between them. Germline CDR1 reads MNHEY; CDR2 reads SVGAGI. Written as DNA, the CDR3 is TGTGCCAGCAGTTACAAGGGAGTTGAGCAGTTCTTC. Encoded protein: CASSYKGVEQFF.

The chain combines TRBV7-8 with TRBJ2-3, with TRBD2 matching 7 bases. From germline, CDR1 is SGHVS and CDR2 FQNEAQ. The CDR3 is 16 residues long. V trimming: 1 base; J trimming: 0 bases; junction bases outside the gene matches: 4. The CDR3 here is CASSLGLGGSTDTQYF. The CDR3 DNA reads TGTGCCAGCAGCTTAGGCCTCGGGGGGAGCACAGATACGCAGTATTTT.